The 13 T cell receptor beta chains listed next were all sequenced from one sample in a study of CD8 T cells in ankylosing spondylitis. In TCRdb, the 5' RACE reads were re-called with MiXCR into one record per CDR3 protein. The sample yields about 160,000 distinct CDR3 sequences, approximately 10% seen once. Source material: blood, either unsorted or a sorted T cell fraction (not recorded which). The receptors derive from a female donor with ankylosing spondylitis or in good health (not recorded which).

In the case of this clonotype: The junction does not match germline at one end; this may be a read error. This chain uses TRBV9 with TRBJ2-1; no definite D call. The CDR3 is 14 residues long. The germline gives CDR1 SGDLS, CDR2 YYNGEE. CDR3 residues: CAGSPPTDHNEQFF. DNA of the CDR3: TGTGCCGGCAGCCCCCCGACGGATCACAATGAGCAGTTCTTC.

Only a few counts were recorded for this clonotype. The V gene is TRBV7-9, the J gene TRBJ1-2, with D perhaps TRBD1 (6 bases). The V gene lost 4 bases and the J gene lost 6 bases, with 15 bases spanning the gap. The CDR3 extends over 14 amino acids. Looked up from germline, CDR1 is SEHNR and CDR2 is FQNEAQ (reference sequence). The CDR3: CASSSETGRDGYTF. The CDR3 nucleotides read TGTGCCAGCAGCTCGGAAACAGGGAGGGATGGCTACACCTTC. The full variable domain, completed using reference TRBV7-9 and TRBJ1-2, is DTGVSQNPRHKITKRGQNVTFRCDPISEHNRLYWYRQTLGQGPEFLTYFQNEAQLEKSRLLSDRFSAERPKGSFSTLEIQRTEQGDSAMYLCASSSETGRDGYTFGSGTRLTVV.

The rearrangement uses TRBV19 and TRBJ2-5; perhaps TRBD1 as D (7 bases). This CDR3 region has 15 residues. Germline lookup yields CDR1 LNHDA and CDR2 SQIVND (reference sequence). V was pared by 6 bases and J by 5 bases, with 19 bases between. The chain's CDR3 is CASSPGDSLVETQYF. The CDR3 DNA is TGTGCCAGTAGCCCGGGGGACAGCTTAGTTGAGACCCAGTACTTC.

At least ten counts were recorded for this clonotype. The gene calls are TRBV10-2 and TRBJ2-1; D perhaps matches TRBD2 (5 bases). Germline CDR1 and CDR2: WSHSY and SAAADI. The V and J ends lost 2 bases and 6 bases respectively, with 8 bases between them. The CDR3 is 13 amino acids. The CDR3 DNA reads TGCGCCAGCAGTGAGAGGGAGAGCAATGAGCAGTTCTTC. The encoded protein is CASSERESNEQFF.

For the CDR3, the DNA is TGTGCCAGCAGTTTCTTGACTAGCGGTATGAGCTCCTACGAGCAGTACTTC. Protein product: CASSFLTSGMSSYEQYF. The rearrangement joins TRBV5-4 to TRBJ2-7; 9 nucleotides line up with TRBD2. The CDR3 is 17 residues long. V dropped 5 bases and J dropped 0; count of bases not matched to a gene: 12. Germline V CDR1 and CDR2: SGHNT, YYREEE (reference sequence).

This clonotype was picked up a small number of times. The chain recombines TRBV6-2 or TRBV6-3 with TRBJ2-7; 7 bases match TRBD1. V lost 0 bases, J lost 2 bases, and 4 bases stayed unmatched. The CDR3 has 15 residues. Germline V gene data show CDR1 as MNHEY and CDR2 as SVGEGT. The CDR3 DNA reads TGTGCCAGCAGTTACTCCTCCGGGACAGCCTACGAGCAGTACTTC. Encoded protein: CASSYSSGTAYEQYF.

The CDR3 sequence is CASSPHSGLSEQFF. The CDR3 DNA is TGTGCCAGCAGCCCCCACTCGGGACTAAGTGAGCAGTTCTTC. The gene calls are TRBV7-3 and TRBJ2-1, with TRBD2 matching 7 bases. This CDR3 is built from 14 residues. V shed 5 bases and J 9 bases; nucleotides not matched to a gene: 10. CDR1 and CDR2 (germline): SGHTA, FQGTGA.

The rearrangement links TRBV7-3 to TRBJ2-5; D remains ambiguous. Per the germline V gene, CDR1 is SGHTA and CDR2 is FQGTGA. CDR3 length: 14 amino acids. The ends were cut back, 2 bases at V and 5 bases at J, with 12 bases in the middle. The CDR3 region has the DNA TGTGCCAGCAGCTTACGAACACCGAGTGAGACCCAGTACTTC. This encodes CASSLRTPSETQYF.

The genes are TRBV9 and TRBJ2-7; the match to TRBD2 covers 8 bases. This CDR3 contains 15 residues. V lost 0 bases to trimming and J lost 3 bases; unmatched junction nucleotides: 5. CDR1 and CDR2 (germline): SGDLS, YYNGEE. CDR3 loop: CASSVDPSGSYEQYF. The CDR3 DNA reads as TGTGCCAGCAGCGTAGACCCCAGCGGGAGCTACGAGCAGTACTTC.

This clonotype was seen a few times. This chain connects TRBV2 to TRBJ2-5; 14 nucleotides line up with TRBD2. The V gene's germline CDR1 is SNHLY and CDR2 FYNNEI. The ends lost 7 bases at V and 4 bases at J; junction bases unmatched: 5. This CDR3 region has 15 residues. CDR3 in amino acids: CASTGLAGERETQYF. CDR3 sequence (DNA): TGTGCCAGCACGGGACTAGCGGGAGAGAGAGAGACCCAGTACTTC.

This clonotype was counted at least ten times. J is TRBJ2-3 and V is TRBV28; weak D call: TRBD2 (6 bases). The CDR3 is 17 amino acids. The V end lost 5 bases, the J end lost 2 bases, and 20 bases lay between the germline ends. Germline CDR1 is MDHEN and CDR2 is SYDVKM. CDR3 loop: CASSAEGLGGYTDTQYF. For the CDR3, the DNA is TGTGCCAGCAGTGCCGAGGGGCTAGGAGGGTACACAGATACGCAGTATTTT.

Ten or more counts support this clonotype. This chain links TRBV5-1 with TRBJ2-5, with D tentatively TRBD1 (5 bases). Germline loops: CDR1 SGHRS, CDR2 YFSETQ. This CDR3 has 14 amino acids. Trimming removed 2 bases at V and 4 bases at J, with 12 bases between. The CDR3: CASSFRTLGETQYF. The CDR3, as DNA: TGCGCCAGCAGCTTTCGGACATTGGGAGAGACCCAGTACTTC.

The rearrangement links TRBV25-1 to TRBJ1-1; perhaps TRBD1 as D (5 bases). The CDR3 sequence is 15 residues long. V shed 1 base and J shed 6 bases, with 15 bases lying between them. Germline V gene data show CDR1 as MGHDK and CDR2 as SYGVNS. The DNA for the CDR3 is TGTGCCAGCAGTGAATCGCTGGGCTTAGGGGCTGAAGCTTTCTTT. It yields the protein CASSESLGLGAEAFF.